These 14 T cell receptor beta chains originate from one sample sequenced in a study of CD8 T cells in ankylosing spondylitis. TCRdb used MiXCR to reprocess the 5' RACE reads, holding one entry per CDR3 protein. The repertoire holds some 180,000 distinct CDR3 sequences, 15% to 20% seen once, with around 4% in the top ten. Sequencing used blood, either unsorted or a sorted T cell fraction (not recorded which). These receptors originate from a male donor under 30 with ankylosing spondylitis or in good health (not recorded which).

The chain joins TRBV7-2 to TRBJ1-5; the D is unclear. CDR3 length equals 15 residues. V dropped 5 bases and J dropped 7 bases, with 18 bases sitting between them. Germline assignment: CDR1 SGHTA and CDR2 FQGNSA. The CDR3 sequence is CASSRLGSPAQPQHF. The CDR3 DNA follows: TGTGCCAGCAGCCGCCTCGGGTCTCCTGCCCAGCCCCAGCATTTT.

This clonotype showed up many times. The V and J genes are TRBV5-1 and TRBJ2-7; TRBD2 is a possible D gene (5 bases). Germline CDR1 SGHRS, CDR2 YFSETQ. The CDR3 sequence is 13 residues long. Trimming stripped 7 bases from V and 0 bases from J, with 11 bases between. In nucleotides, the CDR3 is TGCGCCAGCGGCCCCGGGGACTCCTACGAGCAGTACTTC. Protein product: CASGPGDSYEQYF.

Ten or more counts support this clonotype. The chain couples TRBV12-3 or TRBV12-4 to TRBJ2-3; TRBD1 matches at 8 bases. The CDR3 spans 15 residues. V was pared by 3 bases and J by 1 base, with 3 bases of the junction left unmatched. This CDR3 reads CASSLQDRGTDTQYF. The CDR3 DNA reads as TGTGCCAGCAGTTTGCAGGACAGGGGCACAGATACGCAGTATTTT.

The CDR3 sequence is CAWSATPGRGKLFF. The CDR3 nucleotides are TGTGCCTGGAGTGCCACCCCGGGACGTGGAAAACTGTTTTTT. The chain has TRBV30 and TRBJ1-4, with D possibly TRBD1 on 5 matching bases. This CDR3 contains 14 residues. The V gene lost 1 base and the J gene lost 10 bases, with 16 bases spanning the gap. The germline V gene encodes CDR1 GTSNPN and CDR2 SVGIG (reference sequence). Full variable domain (rest looked up from reference TRBV30 and TRBJ1-4): SQTIHQWPATLVQPVGSPLSLECTVEGTSNPNLYWYRQAAGRGLQLLFYSVGIGQISSEVPQNLSASRPQDRQFILSSKKLLLSDSGFYLCAWSATPGRGKLFFGSGTQLSVL.

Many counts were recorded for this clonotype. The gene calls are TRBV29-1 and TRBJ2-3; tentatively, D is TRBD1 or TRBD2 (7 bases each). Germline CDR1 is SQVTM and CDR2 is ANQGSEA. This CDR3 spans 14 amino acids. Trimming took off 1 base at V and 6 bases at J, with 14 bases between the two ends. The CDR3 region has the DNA TGCAGCGTTGAAGGGGAGGGGGCAGGGGATACGCAGTATTTT. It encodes CSVEGEGAGDTQYF.

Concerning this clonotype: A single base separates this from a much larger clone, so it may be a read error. The CDR3 is CATSESLGEQYV. As DNA, the CDR3 is TGTGCCACCAGTGAATCCTTGGGCGAGCAGTACGTC. The chain links TRBV24-1 to TRBJ2-7; D remains unclear. This CDR3 comprises 12 residues. Trimming pared 4 bases from V and 6 bases from J, leaving 9 bases between. Germline CDR1 is KGHDR and CDR2 is SFDVKD.

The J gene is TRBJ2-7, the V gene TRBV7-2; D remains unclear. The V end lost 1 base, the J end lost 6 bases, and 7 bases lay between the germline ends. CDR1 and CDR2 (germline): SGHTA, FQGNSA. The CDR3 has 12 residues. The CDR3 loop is CASSLVSSEQYF. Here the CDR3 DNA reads TGTGCCAGCAGCTTAGTTTCTTCCGAGCAGTACTTC.

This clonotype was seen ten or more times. CDR3 nucleotide sequence: TGTGCCAGCAGCTTAGATGGCGGCCCCTACGAGCAGTACTTC. Translation gives CASSLDGGPYEQYF. The genes are TRBV7-2 and TRBJ2-7; D not resolved. Trimming stripped 1 base from V and 2 bases from J, with 9 bases between. Germline values: CDR1 SGHTA, CDR2 FQGNSA. This CDR3 comprises 14 residues. Variable domain in full (rest from reference TRBV7-2 and TRBJ2-7): GAGVSQSPSNKVTEKGKDVELRCDPISGHTALYWYRQSLGQGLEFLIYFQGNSAPDKSGLPSDRFSAERTGGSVSTLTIQRTQQEDSAVYLCASSLDGGPYEQYFGPGTRLTVT.

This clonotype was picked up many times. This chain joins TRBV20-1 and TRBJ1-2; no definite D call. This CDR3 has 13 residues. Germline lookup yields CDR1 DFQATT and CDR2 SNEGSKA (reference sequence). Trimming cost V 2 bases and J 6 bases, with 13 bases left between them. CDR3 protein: CSARIDTGHGYTF. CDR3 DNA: TGCAGTGCTAGAATAGACACCGGGCATGGCTACACCTTC.

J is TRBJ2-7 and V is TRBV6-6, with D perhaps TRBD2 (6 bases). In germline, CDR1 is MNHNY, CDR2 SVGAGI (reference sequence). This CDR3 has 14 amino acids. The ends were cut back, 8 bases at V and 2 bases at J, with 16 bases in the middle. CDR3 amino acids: CASSAGGGAYEQYV. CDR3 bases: TGTGCCAGCTCAGCAGGCGGCGGGGCCTACGAGCAGTACGTC.

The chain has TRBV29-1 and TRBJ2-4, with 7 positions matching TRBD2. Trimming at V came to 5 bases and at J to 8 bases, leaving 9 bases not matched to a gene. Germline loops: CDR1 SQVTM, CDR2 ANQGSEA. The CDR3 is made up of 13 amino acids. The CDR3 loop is CSVRGRATYIQYF. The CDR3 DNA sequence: TGCAGCGTTAGAGGGAGGGCCACATACATTCAGTACTTC. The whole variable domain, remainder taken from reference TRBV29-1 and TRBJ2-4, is SAVISQKPSRDICQRGTSLTIQCQVDSQVTMMFWYRQQPGQSLTLIATANQGSEATYESGFVIDKFPISRPNLTFSTLTVSNMSPEDSSIYLCSVRGRATYIQYFGAGTRLSVL.

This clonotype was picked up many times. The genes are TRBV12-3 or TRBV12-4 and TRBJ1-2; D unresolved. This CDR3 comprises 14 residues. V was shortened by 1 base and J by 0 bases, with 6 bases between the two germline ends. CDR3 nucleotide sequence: TGTGCCAGCAGTTTAGACGGAACTAACTATGGCTACACCTTC. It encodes CASSLDGTNYGYTF.

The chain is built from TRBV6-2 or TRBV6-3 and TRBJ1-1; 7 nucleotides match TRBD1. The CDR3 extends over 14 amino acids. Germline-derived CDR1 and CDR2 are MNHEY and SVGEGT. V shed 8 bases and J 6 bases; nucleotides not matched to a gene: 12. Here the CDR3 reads CASFPRRQGPEAFF. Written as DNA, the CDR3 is TGTGCCAGCTTTCCCAGGCGACAGGGTCCTGAAGCTTTCTTT.

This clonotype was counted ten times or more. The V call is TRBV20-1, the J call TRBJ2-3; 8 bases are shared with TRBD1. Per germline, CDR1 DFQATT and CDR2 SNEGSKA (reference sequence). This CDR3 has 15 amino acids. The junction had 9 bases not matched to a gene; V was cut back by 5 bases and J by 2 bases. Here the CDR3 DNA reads TGCAGTGCTTCCTTTCCGACAGGGGACACAGATACGCAGTATTTT. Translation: CSASFPTGDTDTQYF.